The subject of this entry is one T cell receptor (beta chain). What this receptor recognizes is not known. A much larger clone sits a single nucleotide away, making a read error possible. The TCR beta CDR3 regions were amplified from the RNA transcripts. A first-round RT-PCR of the TCR CDR3 used the HTBI primer set with the Qiagen OneStep RT-PCR kit. Libraries were constructed in a second round of multiplex PCR, after which size selection and purification were performed. Sequencing of the libraries was done on an Illumina HiSeq2000 using paired-end 100 bp reads. Turning to the authors' computational methods: Raw data were processed with SOAPnuke, discarding reads with adapters, uncalled bases, mean Phred below 15, or no exact constant-primer or identifier match. High-quality paired reads were merged with COPE v1.2.5, and unique nucleotide sequences were defined as clonotypes. Clonotypes were aligned to IMGT TRBV, TRBD and TRBJ reference segments using MiTCR v1.1. The analysis included only V-J combinations with a frequency above 0.0001, which together covered 99.2% of the repertoires. The TCS score was defined as F50 (clonal expansion) divided by E x V (chaos), with BLOSUM62-based TCRdist calculated between CDR3 peptides within each V-J. Welch's t-statistics and random forest reduced fewer than 600 V-J features to 10 to 15, which were used in a naive Bayes classifier (R e1071). TCRdb reworked the public reads: Q25 trimming with fastp, MiXCR clone assembly, productive beta chains retained. Every CDR3 protein is listed once, alongside the most common genes and DNA of its rows. TCRdb's processing, not the authors' own work, is the source of the V and J calls. Within this sample are under 300,000 distinct CDR3 sequences, with less than 15% of them counted one time only. Less than 15% of the sample is in the top ten clones.

V sheds 3 bases and J sheds 1 base, leaving 13 bases between their ends. The CDR3 covers 16 residues, taking in both the cysteine and the phenylalanine. CDR3 DNA is the only sequence kept; it has 48 bases, read in frame from the first base. Reading the germline V gene (reference sequence) gives CDR1 MNHEY and CDR2 SMNVEV. Hyperthyroidism patients were newly diagnosed, had a disease duration of under 2 months, and were aged 18 to 65 years. The study excluded patients with uncontrolled infections, other autoimmune diseases, pregnancy or lactation. Clinical symptoms, serum thyroxine and TRAb, thyroid ultrasound, and orbital computed tomography formed the basis for the diagnoses. For progressor patients, blood was drawn at the first diagnosis of hyperthyroidism, before any ophthalmopathy symptoms had appeared. Ficoll-Paque density gradient centrifugation was used to isolate PBMCs from around 10 ml of fresh peripheral blood. Patients classed as progressors first received a Graves' hyperthyroidism diagnosis and then went on to develop ophthalmopathy during follow-up. Trizol reagent was used to extract total RNA, and RNA quality was then checked on an Agilent 2100 Bioanalyzer.

These data belong to a study of T cells in Graves' hyperthyroidism and ophthalmopathy (dated by TCRdb to between 2017 and 2020). Looking at the study overall: Peripheral blood was collected at initial diagnosis, before any treatment. The paper reports TCR Vbeta CDR3 sequencing of 135 peripheral blood samples: around 45 ophthalmopathy, fewer than 80 hyperthyroidism and around 17 progressor patients. Whether ophthalmopathy could be predicted prospectively was tested in an independent validation cohort made up of 18 to 20 hyperthyroidism patients plus 17 patients who later progressed to ophthalmopathy. After blood sampling, hyperthyroidism patients were treated with methimazole at a starting dose of 30 mg daily, and ophthalmopathy patients were treated with high-dose intravenous methylprednisolone. The roughly 100 discovery patients were divided at random into training and test sets in a 7:3 ratio. A discovery cohort of roughly 100 patients, approximately 44 with Graves' ophthalmopathy and roughly 59 with stable Graves' hyperthyroidism, was used to find distinguishing TCR V-J signatures. In addition, the study compared T-cell repertoires in thyroid tissue and in blood from roughly 6 Graves' hyperthyroidism patients.

What the work shows at the level of the full study, not this receptor alone: No statistical method was used to set the sample size in advance, and investigators knew the group allocation. Most expanded thyroid clonotypes (frequency above 0.001) were also detected in blood, a finding suggesting that blood repertoires may reflect thyroid immune responses. During validation, the model predicted progression to ophthalmopathy a median of approximately 7 months ahead of onset, with almost 71% sensitivity and around 72% specificity. In cross-validation, a model built on a 13 V-J signature told ophthalmopathy apart from stable hyperthyroidism with approximately 90% sensitivity and 81% to 82% specificity, and in testing the same model reached 80%/75%.

The chain is made from TRBV27 and TRBJ1-5; the D gene cannot be named for sure. Sequencing input: blood. The receptor comes from a woman between 35 and 50 years old with Graves' hyperthyroidism that later progressed to Graves' ophthalmopathy. The nucleotide sequence reads TGTGCCAGCAGTTTTGATAGAGGGAGGAGCAATCAGCCCCAGCATTTT. It specifies CASSFDRGRSNQPQHF.